The source of this T cell receptor beta chain is a study of CD8 T cells in Susac syndrome. Sequencing of TCR beta was undertaken in CD8+ and CD4+ T cells derived from blood. Healthy donors formed controls matched for age and sex. Negative isolation yielded CD4+ and CD8+ T cells, and FACS enriched TEMRA cells. Germline V gives CDR1 MNHEY, CDR2 SMNVEV (reference sequence). This CDR3 comprises 13 residues. Deletions cut 7 bases from V and 1 base from J, with 9 bases between. A quantity of about 0.5 to 1 ug RNA underwent reverse transcription using random hexamers. The method of amplification for TCR beta CDR3 was immunoSEQ multiplex PCR, covering 54 Vbeta and 13 Jbeta. Via MiXCR, TCRdb re-called the immunoSEQ multiplex PCR reads, giving one row per CDR3 protein. The sample holds about 140,000 distinct CDR3 sequences, over 85% seen once.

The receptor was derived from a human donor in good health. The sample taken for sequencing was CD8+ T cells from PBMCs. The chain combines TRBV27 with TRBJ2-3, with D tentatively TRBD1 (5 bases). This CDR3 reads CASTFRGTDTQYF. The CDR3 region has the DNA TGTGCCAGCACCTTCAGGGGCACAGATACGCAGTATTTT.